The 10 T cell receptor beta chains below come from one sample, sequenced in a study of blood T cell repertoires in COVID-19. The data were produced by immunoSEQ multiplex PCR, yet TCRdb's version contains in-frame clones alone and is incomplete. The data contain hundreds of thousands of clones, approximately 85% of them seen just once; the ten biggest clones take up 8.5% to 9.5%. Sequenced: PBMCs or T cells enriched from blood (not recorded which). These receptors came from a woman between 45 and 60 years old with acute COVID-19.

V and J are TRBV5-6 and TRBJ1-1; the D gene is possibly TRBD1 (5 bases). CDR1 is SGHDT and CDR2 is YYEEEE in the germline V gene. The V and J ends lost 4 bases and 3 bases respectively, with 13 bases between them. The CDR3 consists of 14 residues. The CDR3 loop reads CASSRQGIYTEAFF. Here the CDR3 DNA reads TGTGCCAGCAGCCGTCAGGGAATATACACTGAAGCTTTCTTT.

This chain uses TRBV10-3 with TRBJ2-2; D gene ambiguous. Germline lookup yields CDR1 ENHRY and CDR2 SYGVKD. The length of the CDR3 is 13 residues. Between the trimmed V and J ends, which lost 8 bases and 1 base, there was a span of 8 bases. The DNA for the CDR3 is TGTGCCATCGCTCCGGGGAACACCGGGGAGCTGTTTTTT. It codes for CAIAPGNTGELFF.

The gene calls are TRBV3-1 (or the pseudogene TRBV3-2) and TRBJ1-1; 12 bases map to TRBD1. Germline V CDR1 and CDR2: LGHDT, YNNKEL (reference sequence). V was clipped by 4 bases and J by 4 bases; unmatched bases: 4. This CDR3 is built from 15 residues. Here the CDR3 reads CASSLRDRGLTEAFF. CDR3 in DNA: TGTGCCAGCAGCCTGCGGGACAGGGGGCTCACTGAAGCTTTCTTT.

The chain links TRBV5-6 to TRBJ1-6; a possible D gene is TRBD1 (6 bases). Trimming stripped 4 bases from V and 3 bases from J, with 11 bases between. This CDR3 spans 15 amino acids. Germline V lookup: CDR1 SGHDT, CDR2 YYEEEE. The DNA for the CDR3 is TGTGCCAGCAGCGGGGAGACAGGCTATAATTCACCCCTCCACTTT. It codes for CASSGETGYNSPLHF.

In this sample, this clone turned up once. This sequence joins TRBV29-1 and TRBJ1-2; D perhaps matches TRBD1 (5 bases). In germline, CDR1 is SQVTM, CDR2 ANQGSEA. Trimming removed 6 bases at V and 0 bases at J, with 8 bases between. This CDR3 region has 12 residues. CDR3: CSVRQSNYGYTF. In DNA form, the CDR3 reads TGCAGCGTCCGACAGTCTAACTATGGCTACACCTTC. Looking up the rest from reference TRBV29-1 and TRBJ1-2 gives the full variable domain: SAVISQKPSRDICQRGTSLTIQCQVDSQVTMMFWYRQQPGQSLTLIATANQGSEATYESGFVIDKFPISRPNLTFSTLTVSNMSPEDSSIYLCSVRQSNYGYTFGSGTRLTVV.

The chain carries TRBV7-8 and TRBJ2-2; D unclear. V was pared by 1 base and J by 1 base, with 7 bases between. CDR1 and CDR2 from the germline V gene are SGHVS and FQNEAQ. The CDR3 contains 15 residues. DNA for the CDR3: TGTGCCAGCAGCTTAGGTACTATGAACACCGGGGAGCTGTTTTTT. It specifies CASSLGTMNTGELFF.

This chain connects TRBV30 to TRBJ1-2; no reliable D call. The CDR3 has 13 residues. Trimming cost V 0 bases and J 8 bases, with 13 bases left between them. Looked up from germline, CDR1 is GTSNPN and CDR2 is SVGIG (reference sequence). The CDR3 DNA is TGTGCCTGGAGTGTACAGACGGCGGGAGGCTACACCTTC. It yields the protein CAWSVQTAGGYTF.

This chain joins TRBV19 and TRBJ2-7, with D possibly TRBD1 on 6 matching bases. Trimming stripped 4 bases from V and 2 bases from J, with 21 bases between. The CDR3 covers 17 residues. Germline lookup yields CDR1 LNHDA and CDR2 SQIVND (reference sequence). CDR3 coding DNA: TGTGCCAGTAGTAACTCCCTGTCCCGGACAGCCCCCTACGAGCAGTACTTC. Protein: CASSNSLSRTAPYEQYF.

The rearrangement uses TRBV18 and TRBJ1-6; D is unclear. CDR1 is KGHSH and CDR2 is LQKENI in the germline V gene. V lost 2 bases and J lost 8, with 7 bases in between. This CDR3 has 13 residues. CDR3: CASSPILDSPLHF. The CDR3 DNA reads TGTGCCAGCTCACCAATTCTCGATTCACCCCTCCACTTT.

The rearrangement links TRBV29-1 to TRBJ1-1; no clear D gene. This CDR3 comprises 12 residues. Trimming removed 7 bases at V and 1 base at J, with 10 bases between. CDR1 is SQVTM, CDR2 ANQGSEA, per germline. The CDR3 is CSALAPNTEAFF. The CDR3, as DNA: TGCAGCGCCCTGGCCCCGAACACTGAAGCTTTCTTT.